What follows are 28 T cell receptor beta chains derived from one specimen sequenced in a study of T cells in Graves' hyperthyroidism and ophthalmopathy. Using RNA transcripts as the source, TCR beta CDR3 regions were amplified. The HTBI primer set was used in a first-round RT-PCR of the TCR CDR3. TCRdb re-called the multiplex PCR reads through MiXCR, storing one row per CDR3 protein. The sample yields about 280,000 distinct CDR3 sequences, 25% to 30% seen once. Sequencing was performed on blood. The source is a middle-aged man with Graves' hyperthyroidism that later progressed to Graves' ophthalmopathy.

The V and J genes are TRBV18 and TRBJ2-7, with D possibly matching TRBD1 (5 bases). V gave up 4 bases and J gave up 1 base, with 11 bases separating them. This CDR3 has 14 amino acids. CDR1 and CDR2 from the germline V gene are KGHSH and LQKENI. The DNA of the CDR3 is TGTGCCAGCTCACTAGATACAGGTTCCTACGAGCAGTACTTC. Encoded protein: CASSLDTGSYEQYF.

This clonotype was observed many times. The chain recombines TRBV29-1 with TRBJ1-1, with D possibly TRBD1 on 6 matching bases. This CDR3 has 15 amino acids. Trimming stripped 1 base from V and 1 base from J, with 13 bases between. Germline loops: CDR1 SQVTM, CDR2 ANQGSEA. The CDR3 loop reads CSVEVRGRKNTEAFF. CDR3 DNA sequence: TGCAGCGTTGAAGTCAGGGGCAGAAAGAACACTGAAGCTTTCTTT. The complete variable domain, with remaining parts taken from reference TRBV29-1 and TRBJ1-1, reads SAVISQKPSRDICQRGTSLTIQCQVDSQVTMMFWYRQQPGQSLTLIATANQGSEATYESGFVIDKFPISRPNLTFSTLTVSNMSPEDSSIYLCSVEVRGRKNTEAFFGQGTRLTVV.

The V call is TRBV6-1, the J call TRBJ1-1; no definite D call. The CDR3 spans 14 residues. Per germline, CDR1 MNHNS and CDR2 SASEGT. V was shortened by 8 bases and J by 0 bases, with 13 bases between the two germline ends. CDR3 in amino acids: CASAGPSLNTEAFF. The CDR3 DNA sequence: TGTGCCAGCGCTGGTCCGAGCTTGAACACTGAAGCTTTCTTT.

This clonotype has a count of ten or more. The CDR3 nucleotides are TGTGCCAGTGCTGATCGTGGGGAGACCCAGTACTTC. Protein: CASADRGETQYF. The rearrangement links TRBV19 to TRBJ2-5; D remains ambiguous. Trimming stripped 8 bases from V and 5 bases from J, with 12 bases between. Per the germline V gene, CDR1 is LNHDA and CDR2 is SQIVND (reference sequence). The CDR3 loop spans 12 amino acids.

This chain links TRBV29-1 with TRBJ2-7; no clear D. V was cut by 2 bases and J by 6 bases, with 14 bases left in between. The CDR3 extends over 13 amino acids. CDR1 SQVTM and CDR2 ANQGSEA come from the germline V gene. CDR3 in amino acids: CSVESVQDGEQYF. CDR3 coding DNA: TGCAGCGTTGAATCTGTCCAGGACGGCGAGCAGTACTTC.

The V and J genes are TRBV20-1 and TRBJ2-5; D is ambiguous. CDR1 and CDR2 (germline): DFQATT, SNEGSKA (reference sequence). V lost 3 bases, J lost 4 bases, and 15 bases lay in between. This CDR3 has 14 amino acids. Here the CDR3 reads CSARDQYGRETQYF. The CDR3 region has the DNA TGCAGTGCTAGGGACCAGTACGGCCGAGAGACCCAGTACTTC.

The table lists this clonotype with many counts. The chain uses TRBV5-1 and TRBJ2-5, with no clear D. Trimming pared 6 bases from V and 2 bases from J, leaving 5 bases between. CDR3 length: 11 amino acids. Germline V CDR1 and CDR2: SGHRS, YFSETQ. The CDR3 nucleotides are TGCGCCAGCATGGGGCAAGAGACCCAGTACTTC. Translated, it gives CASMGQETQYF.

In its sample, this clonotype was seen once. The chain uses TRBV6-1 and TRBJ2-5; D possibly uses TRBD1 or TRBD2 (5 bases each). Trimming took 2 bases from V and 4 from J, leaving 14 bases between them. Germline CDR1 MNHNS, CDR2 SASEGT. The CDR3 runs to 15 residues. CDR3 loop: CASSEQSGTGETQYF. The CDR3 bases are TGTGCCAGCAGTGAACAAAGTGGGACGGGAGAGACCCAGTACTTC.

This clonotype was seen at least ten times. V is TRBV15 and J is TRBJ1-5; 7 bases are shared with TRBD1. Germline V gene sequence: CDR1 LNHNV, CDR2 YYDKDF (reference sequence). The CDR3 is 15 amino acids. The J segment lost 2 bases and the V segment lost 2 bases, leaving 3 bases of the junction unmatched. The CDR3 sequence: CATSRTGDGNQPQHF. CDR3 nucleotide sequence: TGTGCCACCAGCAGAACAGGGGACGGCAATCAGCCCCAGCATTTT.

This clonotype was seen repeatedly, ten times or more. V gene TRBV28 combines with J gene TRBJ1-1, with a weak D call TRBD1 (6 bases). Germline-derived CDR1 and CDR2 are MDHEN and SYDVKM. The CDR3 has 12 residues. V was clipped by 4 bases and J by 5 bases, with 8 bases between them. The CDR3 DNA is TGTGCCAGCAGTTCCCAGGGGACTGAAGCTTTCTTT. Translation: CASSSQGTEAFF.

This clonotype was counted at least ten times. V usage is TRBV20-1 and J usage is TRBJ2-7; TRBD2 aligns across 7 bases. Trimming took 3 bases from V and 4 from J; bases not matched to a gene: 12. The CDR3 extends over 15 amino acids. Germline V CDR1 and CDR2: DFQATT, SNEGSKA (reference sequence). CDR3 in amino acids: CSASEAGKGGYEQYF. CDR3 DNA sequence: TGCAGTGCTAGCGAAGCGGGAAAGGGTGGTTACGAGCAGTACTTC.

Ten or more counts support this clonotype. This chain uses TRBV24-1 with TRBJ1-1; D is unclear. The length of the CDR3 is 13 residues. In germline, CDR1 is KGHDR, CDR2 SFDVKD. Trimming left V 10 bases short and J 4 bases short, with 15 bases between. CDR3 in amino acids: CATLGPGSTEAFF. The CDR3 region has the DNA TGTGCCACTTTAGGGCCCGGGAGCACTGAAGCTTTCTTT.

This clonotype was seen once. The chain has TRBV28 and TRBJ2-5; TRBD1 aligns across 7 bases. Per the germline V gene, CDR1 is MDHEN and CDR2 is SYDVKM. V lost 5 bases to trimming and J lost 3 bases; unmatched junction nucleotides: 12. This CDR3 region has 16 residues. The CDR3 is CASSGPGDRDEETQYF. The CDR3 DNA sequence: TGTGCCAGCAGTGGCCCCGGAGACAGGGATGAAGAGACCCAGTACTTC. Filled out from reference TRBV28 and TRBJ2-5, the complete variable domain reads DVKVTQSSRYLVKRTGEKVFLECVQDMDHENMFWYRQDPGLGLRLIYFSYDVKMKEKGDIPEGYSVSREKKERFSLILESASTNQTSMYLCASSGPGDRDEETQYFGPGTRLLVL.

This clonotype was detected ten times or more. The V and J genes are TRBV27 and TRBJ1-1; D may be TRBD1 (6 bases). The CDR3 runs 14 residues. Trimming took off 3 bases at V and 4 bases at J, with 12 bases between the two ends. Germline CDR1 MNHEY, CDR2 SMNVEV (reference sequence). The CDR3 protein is CASSLSGDGTEAFF. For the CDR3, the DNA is TGTGCCAGCAGTTTGTCAGGGGACGGCACTGAAGCTTTCTTT.

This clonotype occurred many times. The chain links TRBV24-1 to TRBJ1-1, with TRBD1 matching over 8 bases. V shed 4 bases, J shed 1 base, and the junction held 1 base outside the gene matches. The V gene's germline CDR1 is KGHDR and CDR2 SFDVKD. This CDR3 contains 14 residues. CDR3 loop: CATSDGQGNTEAFF. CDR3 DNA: TGTGCCACCAGTGACGGACAGGGGAACACTGAAGCTTTCTTT.

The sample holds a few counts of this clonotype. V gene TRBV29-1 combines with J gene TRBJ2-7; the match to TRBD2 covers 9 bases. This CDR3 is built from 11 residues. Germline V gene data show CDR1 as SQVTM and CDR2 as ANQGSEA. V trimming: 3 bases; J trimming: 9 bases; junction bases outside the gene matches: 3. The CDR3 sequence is CSVDLAGSQYF. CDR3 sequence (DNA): TGCAGCGTTGACCTAGCGGGATCGCAGTACTTC.

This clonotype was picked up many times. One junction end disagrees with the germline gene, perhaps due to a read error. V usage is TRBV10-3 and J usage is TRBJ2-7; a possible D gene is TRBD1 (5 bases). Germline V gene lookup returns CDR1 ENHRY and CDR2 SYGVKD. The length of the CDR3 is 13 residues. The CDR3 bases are TGTGCCATCAATGAGTCTAGGGGATACGAGCAGTACTTC. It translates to CAINESRGYEQYF.

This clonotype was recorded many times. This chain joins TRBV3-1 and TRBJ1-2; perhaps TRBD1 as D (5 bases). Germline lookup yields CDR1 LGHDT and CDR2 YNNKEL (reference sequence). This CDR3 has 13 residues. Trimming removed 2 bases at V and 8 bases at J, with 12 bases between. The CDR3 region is CASSQRGGTGYTF. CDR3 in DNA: TGTGCCAGCAGCCAAAGGGGAGGGACCGGCTACACCTTC.

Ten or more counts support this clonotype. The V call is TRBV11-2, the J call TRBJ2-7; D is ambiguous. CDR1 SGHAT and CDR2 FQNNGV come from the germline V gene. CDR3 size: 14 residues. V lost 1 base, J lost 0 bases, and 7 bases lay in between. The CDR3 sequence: CASSLVEDSYEQYF. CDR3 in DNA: TGTGCCAGCAGCTTAGTGGAAGACTCCTACGAGCAGTACTTC.

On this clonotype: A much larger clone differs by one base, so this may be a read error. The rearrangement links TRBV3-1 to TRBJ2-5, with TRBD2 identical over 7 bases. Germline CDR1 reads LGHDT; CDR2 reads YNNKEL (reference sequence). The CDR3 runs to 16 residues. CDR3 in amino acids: CARSQVGGRERQTQYF. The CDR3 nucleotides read TGTGCCAGGAGCCAAGTGGGAGGGAGGGAGAGGCAGACCCAGTACTTC.

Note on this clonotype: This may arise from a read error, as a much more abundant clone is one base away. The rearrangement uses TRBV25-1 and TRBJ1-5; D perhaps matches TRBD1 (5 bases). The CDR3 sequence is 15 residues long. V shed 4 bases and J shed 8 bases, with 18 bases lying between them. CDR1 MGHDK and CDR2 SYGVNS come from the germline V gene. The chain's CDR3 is CASSGGAGMNKPQHF. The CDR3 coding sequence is TGTGCCAGCAGTGGTGGGGCAGGGATGAATAAGCCCCAGCATTTT.

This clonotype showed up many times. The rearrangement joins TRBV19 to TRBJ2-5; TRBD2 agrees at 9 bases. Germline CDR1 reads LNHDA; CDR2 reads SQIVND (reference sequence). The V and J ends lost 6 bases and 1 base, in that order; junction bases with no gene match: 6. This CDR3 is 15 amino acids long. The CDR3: CASSSSGRPQETQYF. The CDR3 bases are TGTGCCAGTAGCTCAAGCGGGAGGCCCCAAGAGACCCAGTACTTC.

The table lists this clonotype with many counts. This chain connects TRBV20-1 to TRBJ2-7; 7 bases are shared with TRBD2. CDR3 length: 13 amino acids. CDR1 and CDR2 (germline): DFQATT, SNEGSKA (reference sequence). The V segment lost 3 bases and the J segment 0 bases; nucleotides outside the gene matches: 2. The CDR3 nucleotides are TGCAGTGCTAGGGGGGACTACTCCTACGAGCAGTACTTC. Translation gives CSARGDYSYEQYF.

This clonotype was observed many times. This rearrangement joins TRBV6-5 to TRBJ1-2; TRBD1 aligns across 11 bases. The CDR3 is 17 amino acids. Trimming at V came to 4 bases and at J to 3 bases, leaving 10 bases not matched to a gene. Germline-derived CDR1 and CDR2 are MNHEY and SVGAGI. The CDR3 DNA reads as TGTGCCAGCAGTTCGAACAGGGGACAGGGGGTTTACTATGGCTACACCTTC. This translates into CASSSNRGQGVYYGYTF.

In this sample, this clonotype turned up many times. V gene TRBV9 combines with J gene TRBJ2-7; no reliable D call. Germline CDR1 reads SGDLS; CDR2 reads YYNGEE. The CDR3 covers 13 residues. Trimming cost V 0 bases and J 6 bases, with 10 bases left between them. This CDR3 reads CASSVAGFGEQYF. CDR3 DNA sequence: TGTGCCAGCAGCGTAGCCGGGTTCGGCGAGCAGTACTTC. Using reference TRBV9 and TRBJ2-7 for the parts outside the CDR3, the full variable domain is DSGVTQTPKHLITATGQRVTLRCSPRSGDLSVYWYQQSLDQGLQFLIQYYNGEERAKGNILERFSAQQFPDLHSELNLSSLELGDSALYFCASSVAGFGEQYFGPGTRLTVT.

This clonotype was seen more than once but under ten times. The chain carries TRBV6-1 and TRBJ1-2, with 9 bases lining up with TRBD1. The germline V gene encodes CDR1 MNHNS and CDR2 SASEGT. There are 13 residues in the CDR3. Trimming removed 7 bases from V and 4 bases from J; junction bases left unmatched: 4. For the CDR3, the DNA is TGTGCCAGCAAACCGGGACAGGGCTATGGCTACACCTTC. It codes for CASKPGQGYGYTF.

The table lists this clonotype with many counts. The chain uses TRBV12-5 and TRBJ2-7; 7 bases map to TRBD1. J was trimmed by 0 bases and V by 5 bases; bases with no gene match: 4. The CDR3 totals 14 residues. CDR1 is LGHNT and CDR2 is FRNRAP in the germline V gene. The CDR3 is CASGGDSYSYEQYF. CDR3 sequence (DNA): TGTGCTAGTGGTGGGGACAGTTACTCCTACGAGCAGTACTTC.

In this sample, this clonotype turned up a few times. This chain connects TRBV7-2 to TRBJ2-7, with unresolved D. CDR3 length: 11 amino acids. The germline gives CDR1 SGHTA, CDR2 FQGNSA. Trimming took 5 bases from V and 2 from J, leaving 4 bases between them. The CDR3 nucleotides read TGTGCCAGCAGCGCCACCTACGAGCAGTACTTC. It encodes CASSATYEQYF.